This passage covers 14 T cell receptor beta chains from one sample sequenced in a study of blood T cells in healthy people across ages (dated by TCRdb to between 2015 and 2017). Libraries came from 5' RACE. Sequencing took place on an Illumina HiSeq 2500. A second PCR of roughly 6 to 11 cycles was run with a J-beta primer mix and a sample-barcoded 5' primer. TCRdb took the public reads, trimmed them with fastp at Q25, ran MiXCR for clone calling and kept in-frame beta chains. Merged by CDR3 protein, the rows form single entries marked with the most common genes and DNA. In this sample the table shows hundreds of thousands of distinct CDR3 sequences, around 24% of which occur a single time. The ten largest make up 3% of the sample. These same data were also listed under a study on T cells of mothers and their children.

What was sequenced was blood. These receptors came from a boy between 10 and 17 years old in good health.

The CDR3 nucleotides read TGTGCCAGCAGCTTCAACAGGGTGAATGAGCAGTTCTTC. This codes for CASSFNRVNEQFF. This chain uses TRBV7-2 with TRBJ2-5; possible D gene TRBD1, 6 bases. Judging by the DNA end, TRBJ2-1 fits better; the J call may be wrong. The CDR3 covers 13 residues. The germline V gene encodes CDR1 SGHTA and CDR2 FQGNSA.

This clonotype has just a few counts. The chain employs TRBV10-3 and TRBJ2-7; 12 positions agree with TRBD1. The CDR3 has 14 residues. CDR1 ENHRY and CDR2 SYGVKD come from the germline V gene. J lost 6 bases, V lost 7 bases, and 7 bases had no gene match. CDR3 amino acids: CAITRDRGQSEQYF. As DNA, the CDR3 is TGTGCCATCACTAGGGACAGGGGGCAAAGCGAGCAGTACTTC.

This clonotype has a handful of counts. The chain combines TRBV2 with TRBJ2-5, with 8 bases matching TRBD1. The CDR3 runs to 15 residues. V trimming: 5 bases; J trimming: 5 bases; junction bases outside the gene matches: 10. CDR1 and CDR2 from the germline V gene are SNHLY and FYNNEI. In DNA, the CDR3 is TGTGCCAGCAGTCCCGACAGGGGAGAGTCGGAGACCCAGTACTTC. Encoded protein: CASSPDRGESETQYF.

CDR3 nucleotides: TGTGCCAGCAGCCTTGAGGGACTACCCTTGTCGGATACGCAGTATTTT. Protein sequence: CASSLEGLPLSDTQYF. The chain combines TRBV4-2 with TRBJ2-3; 7 positions match TRBD2. The CDR3 totals 16 residues. V lost 4 bases, J lost 6 bases, and 13 bases stayed unmatched. Germline-derived CDR1 and CDR2 are LGHNA and YNFKEQ.

V is TRBV28 and J is TRBJ2-5; maybe TRBD2 (7 bases). The CDR3 has 13 residues. Between the trimmed V and J ends, which lost 11 bases and 5 bases, there was a span of 18 bases. The germline V gene has CDR1 MDHEN and CDR2 SYDVKM. CDR3 sequence (DNA): TGTGCCGGGGGGGCAGCAGGCCGGGAGACCCAGTACTTC. It encodes CAGGAAGRETQYF.

This clonotype has just a few counts. The chain recombines TRBV12-3 or TRBV12-4 with TRBJ2-7; D is undetermined. V lost 7 bases, J lost 2 bases, and 18 bases lay in between. CDR3 size: 15 residues. The CDR3 loop is CASTPSLGFAYEQYF. CDR3 DNA: TGTGCCAGCACCCCATCCCTGGGGTTTGCCTACGAGCAGTACTTC.

This clonotype was counted a few times. The chain has TRBV29-1 and TRBJ2-5; 11 nucleotides agree with TRBD2. The DNA end is more similar to TRBJ2-1, so the J call may be wrong. CDR1 and CDR2 from the germline V gene are SQVTM and ANQGSEA. The CDR3 contains 15 residues. CDR3 nucleotides: TGCAGCGTTGGTACTCTAGCGGGGGGTTCCAATGAGCAGTTCTTC. Amino acids: CSVGTLAGGSNEQFF.

This rearrangement joins TRBV6-5 to TRBJ1-6; TRBD1 aligns across 8 bases. This CDR3 contains 13 residues. CDR1 MNHEY and CDR2 SVGAGI come from the germline V gene. V trimming: 2 bases; J trimming: 10 bases; junction bases outside the gene matches: 1. Written as DNA, the CDR3 is TGTGCCAGCAGTTACGACAGGGGCTCACCCCTCCACTTT. Encoded protein: CASSYDRGSPLHF.

The chain has TRBV5-1 and TRBJ2-5, with D perhaps TRBD2 (6 bases). V was clipped by 2 bases and J by 7 bases, with 21 bases between them. Germline V CDR1 and CDR2: SGHRS, YFSETQ. This CDR3 contains 16 residues. The CDR3 DNA reads TGCGCCAGCAGCTTCGACGGAGCGGGCGGCCGTTGGACCCAGTACTTC. Its translation is CASSFDGAGGRWTQYF.

This clonotype occurred a few times. CDR3 sequence: CASSRLRSSGGPYEQYF. The CDR3 DNA reads TGCGCCAGCAGTCGATTACGATCGAGCGGGGGGCCCTACGAGCAGTACTTC. This chain joins TRBV4-1 and TRBJ2-7; 9 nucleotides match TRBD2. The germline gives CDR1 MGHRA, CDR2 YSYEKL. J lost 2 bases, V lost 6 bases, and 14 bases had no gene match. The CDR3 extends over 17 amino acids.

This chain uses TRBV7-2 with TRBJ2-1; TRBD2 might be the D (5 bases). The CDR3 spans 14 residues. CDR1 and CDR2 (germline): SGHTA, FQGNSA. V was cut by 1 base and J by 10 bases, with 14 bases left in between. The chain's CDR3 is CASSLDNGVGEQFF. The CDR3 nucleotides are TGTGCCAGCAGCTTAGACAACGGGGTGGGGGAGCAGTTCTTC. Based on the CDR3 plus reference TRBV7-2 and TRBJ2-1, the full variable domain is GAGVSQSPSNKVTEKGKDVELRCDPISGHTALYWYRQSLGQGLEFLIYFQGNSAPDKSGLPSDRFSAERTGGSVSTLTIQRTQQEDSAVYLCASSLDNGVGEQFFGPGTRLTVL.

The chain uses TRBV27 and TRBJ2-2; 9 bases agree with TRBD1. CDR1 and CDR2 from the germline V gene are MNHEY and SMNVEV (reference sequence). CDR3 length equals 17 residues. Losses at the gene ends were 3 bases for V and 0 bases for J; bases not matched to a gene: 5. For the CDR3, the DNA is TGTGCCAGCAGTTTGCTGGGACAGGGCTCGAACACCGGGGAGCTGTTTTTT. Its protein product is CASSLLGQGSNTGELFF.

This chain uses TRBV10-3 with TRBJ1-3, with D tentatively TRBD1 (6 bases). The CDR3 totals 15 residues. Trimming pared 6 bases from V and 4 bases from J, leaving 16 bases between. Per the germline V gene, CDR1 is ENHRY and CDR2 is SYGVKD. The CDR3 protein is CAISPYGGFGNTIYF. DNA for the CDR3: TGTGCCATCAGCCCATACGGGGGCTTCGGAAACACCATATATTTT.

Ten or more counts support this clonotype. The chain employs TRBV12-3 or TRBV12-4 and TRBJ1-2, with D possibly being TRBD1 (5 bases). The CDR3 is 14 residues long. Between the trimmed V and J ends, which lost 6 bases and 4 bases, there was a span of 15 bases. The CDR3 DNA sequence: TGTGCCAGCAGCTGGGACCTACGGCTCTATGGCTACACCTTC. This sequence encodes CASSWDLRLYGYTF.